This TCR beta chain stems from a study of CXCR3-negative and CXCR3-positive naive CD8 T cells. In the study overall: Approximately 140 million TRB reads were obtained in total, which works out to about 1.5 +/- 0.3 million per library.

Study-level results: Whereas memory cells differed, naive CXCR3-negative and CXCR3-positive cells shared similar TRBV-TRBJ usage. After cryopreservation, expression of CXCR3 was partially reduced, and most assays were run with fresh PBMCs. In CXCR3-positive naive cells, the TRB CDR3s were more hydrophobic than in CXCR3-negative naive cells.

As to this clonotype: Its antigen is currently unknown.

Sorts performed in triplicate captured 320,000 or so cells each from every CD8+ T cell subset. CDR1 is SGHTA and CDR2 is FQGTGA in the germline V gene. The CDR3 runs to 14 residues. The study made its TRB cDNA libraries by 5' RACE, adding UMI labels. Reanalyzing the 5' RACE reads, TCRdb keeps one entry per CDR3 protein, without DNA. The sample has around 60,000 distinct CDR3 sequences; the top ten hold approximately 0.5%. Sequenced sample: naive CXCR3+ CD8+ T cells from blood. Documented subset: CD45RO-CCR7+CD27+CD95- naive CD8+ T cells expressing CXCR3 (TNR3+). The gene calls are TRBV7-3 and TRBJ2-3. The receptor was isolated from a human donor in good health. Some clones in this sample may be carry-over from other donors' samples. The CDR3 spells CASSLYGGTDTQYF.